Following are 5 T cell receptor beta chains from one sample sequenced in a study of CD8+ T cells in alopecia areata. Extraction and reverse transcription of RNA yielded cDNA as the sequencing template. The data were produced by immunoSEQ multiplex PCR, yet TCRdb's version contains in-frame clones alone and is incomplete. The data contain around 250,000 clones, roughly 69% of them seen just once; the ten biggest clones take up around 1.2%. The specimen comprised CD4+ T cells sorted from blood, sampled at week 0. The source is a human donor with alopecia areata.

CDR3 in amino acids: CASSLSGGNTDTQYF. In DNA form, the CDR3 reads TGTGCCAGCAGCCTCAGCGGGGGGAACACAGATACGCAGTATTTT. This chain links TRBV7-2 with TRBJ2-3, with TRBD2 matching 9 bases. V was clipped by 5 bases and J by 2 bases; unmatched bases: 5. CDR1 SGHTA and CDR2 FQGNSA come from the germline V gene. The CDR3 loop spans 15 amino acids. Full variable domain (outside the CDR3, taken from reference TRBV7-2 and TRBJ2-3): GAGVSQSPSNKVTEKGKDVELRCDPISGHTALYWYRQSLGQGLEFLIYFQGNSAPDKSGLPSDRFSAERTGGSVSTLTIQRTQQEDSAVYLCASSLSGGNTDTQYFGPGTRLTVL.

This clone was seen more than once but under ten times. The chain combines TRBV29-1 with TRBJ2-2; 7 nucleotides align to TRBD1. This CDR3 is built from 16 residues. Trimming took 5 bases from V and 0 from J; bases not matched to a gene: 9. The germline CDR1 and CDR2 sequences are SQVTM and ANQGSEA. The CDR3 is CSVSPRGGANTGELFF. As DNA, the CDR3 is TGCAGCGTTTCCCCACGAGGGGGCGCGAACACCGGGGAGCTGTTTTTT.

The rearrangement uses TRBV30 and TRBJ1-5; 7 bases match TRBD1. The CDR3 covers 13 residues. The V segment lost 5 bases and the J segment 5 bases; nucleotides outside the gene matches: 6. Per germline, CDR1 GTSNPN and CDR2 SVGIG (reference sequence). This chain's CDR3 is CAWGLGGDQPQHF. CDR3 in DNA: TGTGCCTGGGGGTTAGGGGGCGATCAGCCCCAGCATTTT.

J is TRBJ1-2 and V is TRBV6-5, with D uncertain. Germline V gene sequence: CDR1 MNHEY, CDR2 SVGAGI. The CDR3 is 15 residues long. The germline V and J ends were trimmed by 3 bases and 4 bases, with 15 bases remaining between them. The CDR3 here is CASSYFSGKSYGYTF. CDR3 sequence (DNA): TGTGCCAGCAGTTATTTCTCTGGGAAGAGCTATGGCTACACCTTC.

This clone was detected once. This chain uses TRBV30 with TRBJ2-6; D uncertain. The CDR3 loop spans 15 amino acids. The germline V gene has CDR1 GTSNPN and CDR2 SVGIG (reference sequence). Trimming stripped 0 bases from V and 0 bases from J, with 6 bases between. CDR3 residues: CAWSVRSSGANVLTF. CDR3 nucleotide sequence: TGTGCCTGGAGTGTACGGTCCTCTGGGGCCAACGTCCTGACTTTC.